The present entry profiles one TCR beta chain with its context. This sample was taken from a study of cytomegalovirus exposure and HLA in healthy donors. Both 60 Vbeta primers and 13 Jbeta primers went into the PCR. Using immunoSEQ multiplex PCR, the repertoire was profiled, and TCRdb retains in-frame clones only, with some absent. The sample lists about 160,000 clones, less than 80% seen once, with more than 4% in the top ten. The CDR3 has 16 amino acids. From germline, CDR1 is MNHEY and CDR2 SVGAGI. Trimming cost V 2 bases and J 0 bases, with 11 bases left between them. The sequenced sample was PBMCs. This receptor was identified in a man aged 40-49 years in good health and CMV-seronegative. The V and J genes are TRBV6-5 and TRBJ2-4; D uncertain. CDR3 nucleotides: TGTGCCAGCAGTTACCGTACAGCTCTAGCCAAAAACATTCAGTACTTC. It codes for CASSYRTALAKNIQYF.